This section outlines one T cell receptor beta chain sequence together with its context. Its antigen is not identified. V gave up 7 bases and J gave up 5 bases; unmatched junction bases: 10. Germline V gives CDR1 SEHNR, CDR2 FQNEAQ (reference sequence). This CDR3 is built from 16 residues. Treatment noted: 15 to 20 received Ad26.COV2.S at low or high dose, single or two shots; a few received placebo; per-sample allocation not given. Day 63 following the first vaccine or placebo injection was when the samples were taken. The data belong to a study of Ad26.COV2.S vaccination and SARS-CoV-2 variants. Overall study: Into the muscle, Ad26.COV2.S was dosed once or twice, 56 days apart. General study results and limits: The TCR breadth and depth analyses may have understated or missed part of the total T cell responses. Spike-specific TCR breadth ran higher among vaccine recipients than placebo recipients. The authors reported substantial breadth in spike-specific CD8+ and CD4+ T cell responses after vaccination.

TCRdb's copy holds only in-frame clones and misses some; the assay was immunoSEQ multiplex PCR. Of around 420,000 clones in the sample, roughly 90% were seen once. The starting material was peripheral blood, obtained in a trial of Ad26.COV2.S vaccine versus placebo. The chain carries TRBV7-9 and TRBJ2-5; 13 positions match TRBD2. The clonotype was recovered from a person aged 18-65 years who received the Ad26.COV2.S COVID-19 vaccine or a placebo. CDR3 sequence: CASTLGTSGVGETQYF. The CDR3 DNA reads as TGTGCCAGCACCCTAGGGACTAGCGGGGTCGGTGAGACCCAGTACTTC.